This T cell receptor (beta chain) derives from a study of metastatic and nonmetastatic thyroid tumors. Overall study: Repertoire comparisons spanned blood and tumor or nodule tissue from malignant and benign thyroid patients.

In the original analysis: Building a distant-metastasis classifier for papillary thyroid cancer drew on CDR3 differences across clinicopathological groups. TCRdb redid the clone calls on the PCR reads using MiXCR. Here the V and J calls rest on TCRdb's processing, not on the authors' analysis. The table has about 69,000 clones, 13% to 15% seen once; the top ten hold around 7%. Per germline, CDR1 MNHNS and CDR2 SASEGT. V shed 8 bases and J shed 2 bases, with 19 bases lying between them. The CDR3 is 16 residues long. All patients reached thyroid surgery having received no treatment beforehand. This clone appeared many times. Its antigen is currently unknown. Whole-study results and caveats: Versus benign nodules, malignant thyroid tumors reportedly had significantly higher TCR beta diversity, in blood and tumor.

Sample: blood. This receptor was identified in a male donor with papillary thyroid cancer or a benign thyroid nodule (not recorded which). Some clones in this sample may be carry-over from other donors' samples. V usage is TRBV6-1 and J usage is TRBJ1-3; tentatively, D is TRBD1 (5 bases). CDR3 sequence reads: CASERGTSGTGNTIYF. In nucleotides, the CDR3 is TGTGCCAGCGAGCGGGGGACCTCTGGGACTGGAAACACCATATATTTT.